A single sample is the source of the 18 T cell receptor beta chains below, sequenced in a study of siplizumab effects on memory and regulatory T cells. This table comes from immunoSEQ multiplex PCR, and its TCRdb copy is limited to in-frame clones, with some not included. The sample yields under 85,000 clones, approximately 89% seen once. Sequenced input: Tregs sorted from blood. Source of these receptors: a human donor in good health.

This clone was seen only once. The chain employs TRBV21-1 and TRBJ2-7; TRBD1, as called in the table, went unchecked against the DNA. TRBV21-1 counts as a pseudogene. There are 15 residues in the CDR3. CDR3 DNA: TGTGCCAGCAGCCTAGACAGGGGAGACACCTACGAGCAGTACTTC. Protein: CASSLDRGDTYEQYF.

CDR3 residues: CASSQDALRGYNEQFF. The CDR3, as DNA: TGTGCCAGCAGCCAAGATGCCCTCCGGGGGTACAATGAGCAGTTCTTC. The chain couples TRBV4-2 to TRBJ2-1; weak D call: TRBD2 (6 bases). This CDR3 has 16 amino acids. CDR1 is LGHNA, CDR2 YNFKEQ, per germline. Trimming shortened V by 0 bases and J by 4 bases, and 13 bases separated the two germline ends.

Notes on this clone: Different DNA sequences within this sample yield the same CDR3. The chain couples TRBV18 to TRBJ2-7; no reliable D call. The germline V gene has CDR1 KGHSH and CDR2 LQKENI. This CDR3 has 11 residues. V gave up 6 bases and J gave up 3 bases, with 6 bases separating them. The CDR3 region is CASSSGYEQYF. CDR3 nucleotide sequence: TGTGCCAGCTCGTCCGGCTACGAGCAGTACTTC.

This sequence joins TRBV19 and TRBJ1-2; D possibly corresponds to TRBD1 (6 bases). Germline V lookup: CDR1 LNHDA, CDR2 SQIVND (reference sequence). CDR3 length equals 16 residues. The V gene lost 5 bases and the J gene lost 5 bases, with 21 bases spanning the gap. The CDR3 sequence is CASSPLRGGHQYGYTF. The CDR3, as DNA: TGTGCCAGTAGTCCCCTGAGGGGGGGACACCAGTATGGCTACACCTTC.

The chain employs TRBV6-1 and TRBJ2-1; no definite D call. This CDR3 spans 14 amino acids. Germline CDR1 reads MNHNS; CDR2 reads SASEGT. Trimming stripped 5 bases from V and 0 bases from J, with 8 bases between. The CDR3 sequence: CASSIQSSYNEQFF. The CDR3, as DNA: TGTGCCAGCAGTATTCAGAGCTCCTACAATGAGCAGTTCTTC.

The chain couples TRBV27 to TRBJ2-6; D remains unclear. With 6 bases removed from V and 0 bases from J, the gap between germline ends came to 12 bases. CDR3 size: 16 residues. Germline V CDR1 and CDR2: MNHEY, SMNVEV (reference sequence). The CDR3 region is CASRSHKISGANVLTF. The CDR3 DNA follows: TGTGCCAGCAGGTCTCACAAAATCTCTGGGGCCAACGTCCTGACTTTC.

The gene calls are TRBV7-6 and TRBJ2-1; 13 positions agree with TRBD2. From germline, CDR1 is SGHVS and CDR2 FNYEAQ. V lost 6 bases, J lost 9 bases, and 8 bases stayed unmatched. The CDR3 has 15 amino acids. CDR3 sequence reads: CASSPTSGRAREQFF. DNA of the CDR3: TGTGCCAGCAGTCCCACTAGCGGGAGGGCCCGTGAGCAGTTCTTC.

The genes are TRBV5-5 and TRBJ1-1; no definite D call. Trimming took off 1 base at V and 1 base at J, with 5 bases between the two ends. Germline assignment: CDR1 SGHKS and CDR2 YYEKEE (reference sequence). The CDR3 covers 13 residues. In DNA, the CDR3 is TGTGCCAGCAGCTTGCATCGGAACACTGAAGCTTTCTTT. Its protein product is CASSLHRNTEAFF.

The rearrangement uses TRBV5-4 and TRBJ2-7; 10 bases match TRBD1. Germline CDR1 is SGHNT and CDR2 is YYREEE (reference sequence). V lost 4 bases to trimming and J lost 3 bases; unmatched junction nucleotides: 10. The CDR3 has 16 residues. The CDR3 DNA is TGTGCCAGCAGCAATAAGGGGGGACAGGGGTACTACGAGCAGTACTTC. Amino acids: CASSNKGGQGYYEQYF.

CDR3 amino acids: CATSRDQDPGANVLTF. For the CDR3, the DNA is TGTGCCACCAGCAGAGATCAGGACCCTGGGGCCAACGTCCTGACTTTC. This chain links TRBV15 with TRBJ2-6; D not certain. The CDR3 spans 16 residues. Trimming stripped 0 bases from V and 2 bases from J, with 8 bases between. CDR1 is LNHNV, CDR2 YYDKDF, per germline (reference sequence).

The V gene is TRBV29-1, the J gene TRBJ1-1, with a weak D call TRBD1 (5 bases). There are 12 residues in the CDR3. Trimming removed 5 bases at V and 4 bases at J, with 11 bases between. CDR1 and CDR2 (germline): SQVTM, ANQGSEA. This CDR3 is CSVRRGSTEAFF. The CDR3 region has the DNA TGCAGCGTTAGAAGGGGCTCCACTGAAGCTTTCTTT.

The rearrangement links TRBV7-9 to TRBJ2-3, with 14 bases fitting TRBD2. This CDR3 contains 16 residues. V shed 5 bases, J shed 6 bases, and the junction held 7 bases outside the gene matches. Per the germline V gene, CDR1 is SEHNR and CDR2 is FQNEAQ (reference sequence). CDR3 DNA: TGTGCCAGCAGCCCCCTGGGGACTAGCGGGAGTGATACGCAGTATTTT. The encoded protein is CASSPLGTSGSDTQYF.

This clone was seen just once. The chain is built from TRBV7-2 and TRBJ2-2; D ambiguous. V was pared by 5 bases and J by 0 bases, with 4 bases between. The CDR3 extends over 13 amino acids. The germline CDR1 and CDR2 sequences are SGHTA and FQGNSA. The CDR3 spells CASSTANTGELFF. The CDR3 nucleotides read TGTGCCAGCAGCACCGCGAACACCGGGGAGCTGTTTTTT.

This clone was picked up a small number of times. The V and J genes are TRBV19 and TRBJ1-5; D not certain. The V end was cut by 7 bases, the J end by 5 bases, with 12 bases between. The CDR3 has 13 residues. CDR1 LNHDA and CDR2 SQIVND come from the germline V gene (reference sequence). The CDR3 reads CASTIRTDQPQHF. The CDR3 coding sequence is TGTGCCAGTACTATCAGAACAGATCAGCCCCAGCATTTT.

V is TRBV10-2 and J is TRBJ1-1, with 7 nucleotides matching TRBD1. CDR1 and CDR2 from the germline V gene are WSHSY and SAAADI. V gave up 2 bases and J gave up 7 bases; unmatched junction bases: 4. The CDR3 contains 13 residues. This chain's CDR3 is CASSENRGLEAFF. The CDR3 nucleotides are TGCGCCAGCAGTGAGAACAGGGGCCTTGAAGCTTTCTTT.

CDR3 sequence (DNA): TGTGCCAGCAGCGCCCGACTAGCGCGCGATGAGCAGTTCTTC. It yields the protein CASSARLARDEQFF. The V call is TRBV9, the J call TRBJ2-1; 8 positions match TRBD2. After removal of 3 bases from V and 8 bases from J, the junction contained 7 bases not matched to a gene. Germline V lookup: CDR1 SGDLS, CDR2 YYNGEE. The CDR3 runs to 14 residues.

The chain employs TRBV20-1 and TRBJ2-5; D remains ambiguous. Germline V gives CDR1 DFQATT, CDR2 SNEGSKA (reference sequence). Between the trimmed V and J ends, which lost 3 bases and 5 bases, there was a span of 7 bases. The CDR3 spans 11 residues. The CDR3 loop is CSARSAETQYF. CDR3 nucleotides: TGCAGTGCTAGGTCGGCGGAGACCCAGTACTTC.

In its sample, this clone was seen once. This rearrangement joins TRBV25-1 to TRBJ2-6, with D hard to call. Germline CDR1 MGHDK, CDR2 SYGVNS. The CDR3 extends over 13 amino acids. V shed 8 bases and J shed 0 bases, with 5 bases lying between them. The CDR3 protein is CASSNSGANVLTF. The CDR3 DNA sequence: TGTGCCAGCTCCAACTCTGGGGCCAACGTCCTGACTTTC.